One and the same sample provided the 30 T cell receptor beta chains below, sequenced in a study of control samples from healthy donors and cancer patients. Only in-frame clones appear in the TCRdb table, and some are missing; sequencing was by immunoSEQ multiplex PCR. The sample has roughly 450,000 clones, approximately 90% seen once. The sample comprised PBMCs. The receptor set was obtained from a man aged 35 to 55 with head and neck cancer.

The chain couples TRBV9 to TRBJ1-1, with D maybe TRBD1 (5 bases). Deletions cut 3 bases from V and 1 base from J, with 7 bases between. CDR1 and CDR2 from the germline V gene are SGDLS and YYNGEE. The CDR3 is 13 residues long. The chain's CDR3 is CASSETGNTEAFF. CDR3 nucleotide sequence: TGTGCCAGCAGCGAAACAGGGAACACTGAAGCTTTCTTT.

This clone turned up a few times. The genes are TRBV27 and TRBJ1-5; D not resolved. Looked up from germline, CDR1 is MNHEY and CDR2 is SMNVEV (reference sequence). This CDR3 is 11 amino acids long. V lost 5 bases to trimming and J lost 5 bases, with 4 bases between them. CDR3 DNA: TGTGCCAGCAGTCCTGATCAGCCCCAGCATTTT. It encodes CASSPDQPQHF.

This clone was seen a single time. The chain carries TRBV11-2 and TRBJ2-1, with 14 bases identical to TRBD2. The CDR3 runs to 15 residues. Looked up from germline, CDR1 is SGHAT and CDR2 is FQNNGV. Germline trimming cut 4 bases from V and 8 bases from J; bases unmatched to any gene: 4. CDR3 sequence reads: CASSSKGLAGDEQFF. The DNA of the CDR3 is TGTGCCAGCAGCTCCAAGGGACTAGCGGGAGATGAGCAGTTCTTC.

V gene TRBV18 combines with J gene TRBJ2-2, with a weak D call TRBD2 (6 bases). V dropped 6 bases and J dropped 0 bases, with 20 bases sitting between them. The CDR3 is 18 residues long. The germline gives CDR1 KGHSH, CDR2 LQKENI. CDR3 loop: CASSRGTSTIPNTGELFF. The CDR3 coding sequence is TGTGCCAGCTCGAGAGGGACTTCTACTATTCCGAACACCGGGGAGCTGTTTTTT.

The chain combines TRBV29-1 with TRBJ2-1; the match to TRBD1 covers 8 bases. Germline assignment: CDR1 SQVTM and CDR2 ANQGSEA. V shed 5 bases, J shed 8 bases, and the junction held 11 bases outside the gene matches. This CDR3 contains 14 residues. CDR3 nucleotides: TGCAGCGTTTACGGACAGGGTGGGTGGGATGAGCAGTTCTTC. Protein: CSVYGQGGWDEQFF.

DNA of the CDR3: TGTGCCAGTAGCACAACTCGGCGAAGCTCCTACAATGAGCAGTTCTTC. Its protein product is CASSTTRRSSYNEQFF. The V gene is TRBV19, the J gene TRBJ2-1; D uncertain. The V end lost 6 bases, the J end lost 0 bases, and 15 bases lay between the germline ends. This CDR3 is built from 16 residues. Germline V gene data show CDR1 as LNHDA and CDR2 as SQIVND (reference sequence).

The chain combines TRBV29-1 with TRBJ1-1; D gene ambiguous. Germline V gives CDR1 SQVTM, CDR2 ANQGSEA. The CDR3 has 13 residues. DNA of the CDR3: TGCAGTCTCCAGAGCGGTTCGGGGTCTGAAGCTTTCTTT. Encoded protein: CSLQSGSGSEAFF.

V gene TRBV11-3 combines with J gene TRBJ2-2, with D unresolved. The ends were cut back, 5 bases at V and 6 bases at J, with 16 bases in the middle. This CDR3 has 15 amino acids. Germline V CDR1 and CDR2: SGHNT, YENEEA. The CDR3 DNA sequence: TGTGCCAGCAGCAAACTGAGGAAGGGATCCGGGGAGCTGTTTTTT. It specifies CASSKLRKGSGELFF.

This chain links TRBV27 with TRBJ1-5, with 7 bases that match TRBD1. After removal of 4 bases from V and 0 bases from J, the junction contained 6 bases not matched to a gene. This CDR3 spans 16 amino acids. Germline CDR1 is MNHEY and CDR2 is SMNVEV (reference sequence). CDR3 DNA sequence: TGTGCCAGCAGTTCCCTAGACAGGGATAGCAATCAGCCCCAGCATTTT. This sequence encodes CASSSLDRDSNQPQHF.

The CDR3 here is CASSLGRGAPPLHF. Written as DNA, the CDR3 is TGTGCCAGCAGCTTGGGCAGGGGCGCTCCACCCCTCCACTTT. The chain carries TRBV5-4 and TRBJ1-6; a weak D match, TRBD1 (6 bases). V was clipped by 0 bases and J by 11 bases, with 12 bases between them. The CDR3 length is 14 residues. Germline V gene lookup returns CDR1 SGHNT and CDR2 YYREEE (reference sequence).

This chain connects TRBV9 to TRBJ2-3, with 7 bases fitting TRBD1. This CDR3 comprises 16 residues. Germline V gene lookup returns CDR1 SGDLS and CDR2 YYNGEE. Trimming at V came to 3 bases and at J to 3 bases, leaving 10 bases not matched to a gene. This CDR3 is CASSAGSGGRTDTQYF. The CDR3 bases are TGTGCCAGCAGCGCTGGGTCAGGGGGACGGACAGATACGCAGTATTTT.

The genes are TRBV29-1 and TRBJ1-4; D call uncertain. Trimming shortened V by 4 bases and J by 11 bases, and 14 bases separated the two germline ends. CDR1 is SQVTM, CDR2 ANQGSEA, per germline. The CDR3 totals 12 residues. The CDR3: CSVVGTIGKLFF. The CDR3 coding sequence is TGCAGCGTTGTGGGAACAATCGGGAAACTGTTTTTT.

The rearrangement links TRBV2 to TRBJ1-4; 7 bases line up with TRBD1. Germline V lookup: CDR1 SNHLY, CDR2 FYNNEI. This CDR3 contains 14 residues. The junction had 4 bases not matched to a gene; V was cut back by 7 bases and J by 2 bases. CDR3 in amino acids: CASKGQVTNEKLFF. The CDR3 DNA follows: TGTGCCAGCAAAGGACAGGTTACTAATGAAAAACTGTTTTTT.

This chain uses TRBV6-6 with TRBJ1-1; TRBD1 matches 11 bases. J was trimmed by 3 bases and V by 7 bases; bases with no gene match: 4. The CDR3 is 14 residues long. Germline V CDR1 and CDR2: MNHNY, SVGAGI (reference sequence). The CDR3 nucleotides are TGTGCCAGCAAGGACAGGGGGCCGGACACTGAAGCTTTCTTT. Its translation: CASKDRGPDTEAFF.

The CDR3 loop is CASSLVVTGGGDTQYF. CDR3 DNA: TGCGCCAGCAGCTTGGTTGTGACAGGGGGCGGAGATACGCAGTATTTT. The V call is TRBV5-1, the J call TRBJ2-3, with TRBD1 identical over 10 bases. The CDR3 consists of 16 residues. The germline V gene encodes CDR1 SGHRS and CDR2 YFSETQ. J gave up 5 bases and V 0 bases, and 6 bases lay outside the gene matches.

The V call is TRBV7-8, the J call TRBJ2-7, with D tentatively TRBD1 or TRBD2 (5 bases each). The CDR3 consists of 14 residues. V was cut by 4 bases and J by 5 bases, with 15 bases left in between. The germline V gene encodes CDR1 SGHVS and CDR2 FQNEAQ. The CDR3 is CASSSLGTLDEQYF. The CDR3 region has the DNA TGTGCCAGCAGCTCACTCGGGACCCTAGACGAGCAGTACTTC.

The chain has TRBV2 and TRBJ1-4; D call uncertain. The CDR3 is 15 amino acids. The V gene's germline CDR1 is SNHLY and CDR2 FYNNEI. V lost 6 bases and J 5 bases, leaving 16 bases between the germline ends. This CDR3 is CASRSPTLENEKLFF. CDR3 in DNA: TGTGCCAGCAGATCTCCGACACTAGAGAATGAAAAACTGTTTTTT.

V usage is TRBV5-5 and J usage is TRBJ2-7; tentatively, D is TRBD1 or TRBD2 (5 bases each). V was trimmed by 4 bases and J by 2 bases, leaving 16 bases between them. Per the germline V gene, CDR1 is SGHKS and CDR2 is YYEKEE (reference sequence). This CDR3 is 15 amino acids long. CDR3 residues: CASSLGPTVPYEQYF. In DNA form, the CDR3 reads TGTGCCAGCAGCCTGGGACCGACCGTTCCCTACGAGCAGTACTTC.

Points on this clone: Mismatch with germline at one junction end may stem from a read error. CDR3 loop: CASSSRSGGETQYF. The DNA of the CDR3 is TGTGCTAGCAGCTCCCGGTCTGGCGGGGAGACCCAGTACTTC. The V and J genes are TRBV7-7 and TRBJ2-5, with a possible D match to TRBD2 (5 bases). CDR3 size: 14 residues. Germline CDR1 is SSHAT and CDR2 is FNYEAQ (reference sequence).

The chain has TRBV9 and TRBJ2-3; D perhaps matches TRBD1 (5 bases). This CDR3 comprises 14 residues. Germline V lookup: CDR1 SGDLS, CDR2 YYNGEE. Between the trimmed V and J ends, which lost 0 bases and 6 bases, there was a span of 11 bases. CDR3 sequence (DNA): TGTGCCAGCAGCGTAGGTTGGGGCGCGGATACGCAGTATTTT. It is translated as CASSVGWGADTQYF.

The V gene is TRBV6-4, the J gene TRBJ2-1; D gene uncertain. CDR1 is MRHNA and CDR2 is SNTAGT in the germline V gene. V lost 2 bases to trimming and J lost 4 bases, with 9 bases between them. The CDR3 consists of 14 residues. CDR3 residues: CASSDGPMYNEQFF. In DNA form, the CDR3 reads TGTGCCAGCAGTGACGGCCCTATGTACAATGAGCAGTTCTTC.

V is TRBV11-2 and J is TRBJ1-2; 9 bases fit TRBD1. The CDR3 is 16 amino acids. V lost 5 bases, J lost 8 bases, and 15 bases stayed unmatched. Germline V gene data show CDR1 as SGHAT and CDR2 as FQNNGV. Written as DNA, the CDR3 is TGTGCCAGCAGCCCGAACCGGGACAGGGTTAGGGTAGGCTACACCTTC. This translates into CASSPNRDRVRVGYTF.

The chain uses TRBV7-6 and TRBJ2-2; 7 positions match TRBD1. The CDR3 covers 16 residues. The ends lost 2 bases at V and 4 bases at J; junction bases unmatched: 7. The germline CDR1 and CDR2 sequences are SGHVS and FNYEAQ. The CDR3 region is CASSLSAGTVTGELFF. CDR3 nucleotide sequence: TGTGCCAGCAGCTTATCCGCCGGGACAGTCACCGGGGAGCTGTTTTTT. The whole variable domain, remainder taken from reference TRBV7-6 and TRBJ2-2, is GAGVSQSPRYKVTKRGQDVALRCDPISGHVSLYWYRQALGQGPEFLTYFNYEAQQDKSGLPNDRFSAERPEGSISTLTIQRTEQRDSAMYRCASSLSAGTVTGELFFGEGSRLTVL.

The chain links TRBV19 to TRBJ2-1; 9 nucleotides line up with TRBD1. This CDR3 region has 16 residues. V lost 9 bases to trimming and J lost 5 bases; unmatched junction nucleotides: 14. Germline V lookup: CDR1 LNHDA, CDR2 SQIVND (reference sequence). DNA of the CDR3: TGTGCCAGCAAGAGGGGGGGGACAGGGCAACACAATGAGCAGTTCTTC. Protein sequence: CASKRGGTGQHNEQFF.

J is TRBJ2-3 and V is TRBV12-5; D may be TRBD1 (5 bases). The CDR3 has 13 residues. CDR1 is LGHNT and CDR2 is FRNRAP in the germline V gene. Trimming cost V 3 bases and J 5 bases, with 9 bases left between them. The DNA for the CDR3 is TGTGCTAGTGGTTTACAGGACGGAGATACGCAGTATTTT. It codes for CASGLQDGDTQYF.

The gene calls are TRBV19 and TRBJ2-7, with D perhaps TRBD2 (7 bases). CDR1 and CDR2 (germline): LNHDA, SQIVND (reference sequence). Trimming stripped 11 bases from V and 2 bases from J, with 22 bases between. CDR3 length: 15 residues. The CDR3 nucleotides are TGTGCCCTCCTGGGGAGGGGGGCTCCCCCCTACGAGCAGTACTTC. This translates into CALLGRGAPPYEQYF. Full variable domain (remainder filled in from reference TRBV19 and TRBJ2-7): DGGITQSPKYLFRKEGQNVTLSCEQNLNHDAMYWYRQDPGQGLRLIYYSQIVNDFQKGDIAEGYSVSREKKESFPLTVTSAQKNPTAFYLCALLGRGAPPYEQYFGPGTRLTVT.

The J gene is TRBJ2-4, the V gene TRBV6-2 or TRBV6-3; 10 nucleotides agree with TRBD1. Germline CDR1 and CDR2: MNHEY and SVGEGT. The CDR3 is 17 amino acids. After removal of 6 bases from V and 2 bases from J, the junction contained 10 bases not matched to a gene. The CDR3: CASSPLGQGETKNIQYF. DNA for the CDR3: TGTGCCAGCAGCCCTCTCGGACAGGGGGAAACCAAAAACATTCAGTACTTC.

This clone has only one observation. This chain links TRBV25-1 with TRBJ2-1; 9 bases agree with TRBD1. CDR3 length: 14 amino acids. CDR1 MGHDK and CDR2 SYGVNS come from the germline V gene. Germline trimming cut 5 bases from V and 5 bases from J; bases unmatched to any gene: 4. Written as DNA, the CDR3 is TGTGCCAGCAGTCCGGGACAGGGCCACAATGAGCAGTTCTTC. Its protein is CASSPGQGHNEQFF.

The gene calls are TRBV24-1 and TRBJ2-3; the D gene is possibly TRBD1 (5 bases). This CDR3 contains 15 residues. The V end was cut by 5 bases, the J end by 1 base, with 12 bases between. Germline V gives CDR1 KGHDR, CDR2 SFDVKD. CDR3 sequence reads: CATSGSQGGTDTQYF. The CDR3 DNA follows: TGTGCCACCAGTGGTAGCCAGGGCGGCACAGATACGCAGTATTTT.

This chain connects TRBV30 to TRBJ2-2, with 7 bases that match TRBD1. From germline, CDR1 is GTSNPN and CDR2 SVGIG (reference sequence). Trimming removed 0 bases from V and 5 bases from J; junction bases left unmatched: 9. The CDR3 spans 16 residues. CDR3 in DNA: TGTGCCTGGAGTGTACTCAGGGGGAGTGGAACCGGGGAGCTGTTTTTT. It translates to CAWSVLRGSGTGELFF.